These 32 T cell receptor beta chains were all obtained from the same sample, sequenced in a study of cytomegalovirus exposure and HLA in healthy donors. The assay was immunoSEQ multiplex PCR, and TCRdb's table has in-frame clones only and misses some. The top ten clones hold around 1.2% of a sample with 150,000 to 250,000 clones, about 81% of them seen once. Source material: PBMCs. The receptors were sampled from a woman younger than 45 in good health and CMV-seronegative.

The CDR3 coding sequence is TGTGCCAGCAGCTTACAAACGGTAGCGGAGAAGACCTCCTACGAGCAGTACTTC. This translates into CASSLQTVAEKTSYEQYF. The chain joins TRBV7-6 to TRBJ2-7, with D perhaps TRBD2 (6 bases). V lost 2 bases and J 0 bases, leaving 20 bases between the germline ends. The CDR3 is 18 residues long. CDR1 is SGHVS and CDR2 is FNYEAQ in the germline V gene.

The rearrangement joins TRBV19 to TRBJ2-1, with D tentatively TRBD2 (6 bases). The germline V gene has CDR1 LNHDA and CDR2 SQIVND (reference sequence). Trimming shortened V by 5 bases and J by 0 bases, and 11 bases separated the two germline ends. This CDR3 has 15 residues. CDR3 residues: CASSGDGGSYNEQFF. The CDR3 DNA is TGTGCCAGTAGTGGGGACGGGGGCTCCTACAATGAGCAGTTCTTC. The full variable domain, in which reference TRBV19 and TRBJ2-1 provide the parts outside the CDR3, is DGGITQSPKYLFRKEGQNVTLSCEQNLNHDAMYWYRQDPGQGLRLIYYSQIVNDFQKGDIAEGYSVSREKKESFPLTVTSAQKNPTAFYLCASSGDGGSYNEQFFGPGTRLTVL.

This chain uses TRBV9 with TRBJ1-4; TRBD1 might be the D (6 bases). Trimming cost V 3 bases and J 5 bases, with 14 bases left between them. Per germline, CDR1 SGDLS and CDR2 YYNGEE. The CDR3 covers 15 residues. CDR3 region: CASSDTGTRNEKLFF. The CDR3 region has the DNA TGTGCCAGCAGCGATACCGGGACAAGAAATGAAAAACTGTTTTTT.

V and J are TRBV30 and TRBJ2-5; possible D gene TRBD1, 6 bases. There are 13 residues in the CDR3. Germline V gives CDR1 GTSNPN, CDR2 SVGIG (reference sequence). V lost 3 bases and J lost 5, with 13 bases in between. The CDR3 spells CAWSIRGRETQYF. DNA for the CDR3: TGTGCCTGGAGCATCAGGGGCCGGGAGACCCAGTACTTC.

CDR3 sequence: CASSSDRGYEQYF. DNA for the CDR3: TGTGCCAGCAGCTCGGACAGAGGTTACGAGCAGTACTTC. The chain has TRBV7-2 and TRBJ2-7; perhaps TRBD1 as D (6 bases). CDR1 and CDR2 (germline): SGHTA, FQGNSA. The CDR3 totals 13 residues. With 4 bases removed from V and 4 bases from J, the gap between germline ends came to 11 bases.

The chain couples TRBV6-5 to TRBJ2-5; 9 bases map to TRBD2. The ends lost 0 bases at V and 5 bases at J; junction bases unmatched: 4. CDR3 length equals 15 residues. Germline loops: CDR1 MNHEY, CDR2 SVGAGI. The CDR3 DNA reads TGTGCCAGCAGTTACTCGGCTAGCGGGGAGGAGACCCAGTACTTC. As protein: CASSYSASGEETQYF.

The CDR3 region has the DNA TGTGCCAGCAGTTTATTCCGTGGGGGGGAAGCTTTCTTT. Protein product: CASSLFRGGEAFF. The gene calls are TRBV27 and TRBJ1-1; a possible D gene is TRBD1 (5 bases). The CDR3 has 13 amino acids. V shed 1 base and J shed 8 bases, with 11 bases lying between them. The germline V gene encodes CDR1 MNHEY and CDR2 SMNVEV (reference sequence).

In DNA form, the CDR3 reads TGTGCCAGCAGCTTGCTCTCAGCGGCCGAGCAGTACTTC. Translated, it gives CASSLLSAAEQYF. This sequence joins TRBV5-5 and TRBJ2-7, with D possibly being TRBD2 (5 bases). The CDR3 runs 13 residues. Germline V gene data show CDR1 as SGHKS and CDR2 as YYEKEE (reference sequence). The ends were cut back, 1 base at V and 6 bases at J, with 11 bases in the middle.

The chain combines TRBV4-1 with TRBJ2-7; 7 positions match TRBD1. V lost 4 bases and J lost 5; bases outside the gene matches: 11. This CDR3 comprises 15 residues. Germline V CDR1 and CDR2: MGHRA, YSYEKL. In DNA form, the CDR3 reads TGCGCCAGCAGCCCCCGGACAGGTGTAATCAACGAGCAGTACTTC. This codes for CASSPRTGVINEQYF.

The J gene is TRBJ2-7, the V gene TRBV29-1, with D maybe TRBD2 (6 bases). CDR3 length: 16 residues. Germline-derived CDR1 and CDR2 are SQVTM and ANQGSEA. The V and J ends lost 2 bases and 2 bases respectively, with 19 bases between them. This CDR3 reads CSVESLGGGGPYEQYF. DNA of the CDR3: TGCAGCGTTGAATCCCTCGGTGGTGGAGGGCCCTACGAGCAGTACTTC.

The V and J genes are TRBV19 and TRBJ1-2; 7 bases agree with TRBD1. Trimming cost V 7 bases and J 1 base; bases outside gene matches: 6. This CDR3 contains 14 residues. From germline, CDR1 is LNHDA and CDR2 SQIVND (reference sequence). In nucleotides, the CDR3 is TGTGCCAGTAAAAGGACAGGCCTTAACTATGGCTACACCTTC. Protein: CASKRTGLNYGYTF.

The V call is TRBV11-2, the J call TRBJ1-2, with D possibly matching TRBD1 (6 bases). The CDR3 covers 16 residues. The V end was cut by 1 base, the J end by 3 bases, with 15 bases between. The germline CDR1 and CDR2 sequences are SGHAT and FQNNGV. The CDR3 DNA reads as TGTGCCAGCAGCTTAGCGTCCGGGACACATCACTATGGCTACACCTTC. It specifies CASSLASGTHHYGYTF.

This clone was seen once. The chain carries TRBV30 and TRBJ2-5; 12 bases are shared with TRBD2. This CDR3 has 15 amino acids. Germline assignment: CDR1 GTSNPN and CDR2 SVGIG (reference sequence). With 5 bases clipped from V and 1 base from J, the junction kept 5 bases outside the gene matches. CDR3: CAWQTSGGSQETQYF. The CDR3, as DNA: TGTGCCTGGCAGACTAGCGGGGGATCCCAAGAGACCCAGTACTTC.

This clone was picked up one time. V gene TRBV11-3 combines with J gene TRBJ2-3; possible D gene TRBD1, 6 bases. V lost 3 bases and J 3 bases, leaving 10 bases between the germline ends. This CDR3 is built from 14 residues. CDR1 is SGHNT, CDR2 YENEEA, per germline. In DNA form, the CDR3 reads TGTGCCAGCAGCTTGGACAGCTTTACAGATACGCAGTATTTT. Amino acids: CASSLDSFTDTQYF. The whole variable domain, filled in from reference TRBV11-3 and TRBJ2-3, reads EAGVVQSPRYKIIEKKQPVAFWCNPISGHNTLYWYLQNLGQGPELLIRYENEEAVDDSQLPKDRFSAERLKGVDSTLKIQPAELGDSAVYLCASSLDSFTDTQYFGPGTRLTVL.

This clone was recorded only once. The chain combines TRBV11-2 with TRBJ2-3; 12 positions match TRBD2. The CDR3 extends over 16 amino acids. Trimming at V came to 3 bases and at J to 3 bases, leaving 4 bases not matched to a gene. In germline, CDR1 is SGHAT, CDR2 FQNNGV. CDR3 sequence: CASSFLLAGGTDTQYF. As DNA, the CDR3 is TGTGCCAGCAGCTTTCTCCTAGCGGGAGGGACAGATACGCAGTATTTT.

The rearrangement joins TRBV7-9 to TRBJ2-7, with unresolved D. Trimming pared 5 bases from V and 2 bases from J, leaving 7 bases between. CDR1 and CDR2 (germline): SEHNR, FQNEAQ (reference sequence). This CDR3 contains 12 residues. CDR3: CASSPGPYEQYF. In DNA form, the CDR3 reads TGTGCCAGCAGCCCCGGTCCCTACGAGCAGTACTTC.

The chain recombines TRBV5-1 with TRBJ2-5; TRBD2 is a possible D gene (6 bases). CDR1 is SGHRS, CDR2 YFSETQ, per germline. The CDR3 spans 12 residues. Deletions cut 5 bases from V and 5 bases from J, with 10 bases between. CDR3 protein: CASRRRGETQYF. As DNA, the CDR3 is TGCGCCAGCAGAAGGCGGGGTGAGACCCAGTACTTC.

The V gene is TRBV5-1, the J gene TRBJ2-3, with D tentatively TRBD1 (5 bases). CDR3 length: 17 residues. Trimming stripped 4 bases from V and 5 bases from J, with 23 bases between. Germline V gene data show CDR1 as SGHRS and CDR2 as YFSETQ. The CDR3 here is CASSPMGLGNFRDTQYF. In nucleotides, the CDR3 is TGCGCCAGCAGCCCCATGGGGCTAGGCAATTTCAGAGATACGCAGTATTTT.

In this sample, this clone turned up once. The J gene is TRBJ2-2, the V gene TRBV2; possibly TRBD1 for D (6 bases). The CDR3 covers 13 residues. V lost 2 bases and J 8 bases, leaving 9 bases between the germline ends. Germline V lookup: CDR1 SNHLY, CDR2 FYNNEI. CDR3 nucleotide sequence: TGTGCCAGCAGTGAAATGGGGGCAGGGGAGCTGTTTTTT. Protein product: CASSEMGAGELFF.

This clone was detected ten times or more. The gene calls are TRBV11-3 and TRBJ2-2, with D tentatively TRBD1 (5 bases). With 5 bases removed from V and 0 bases from J, the gap between germline ends came to 7 bases. The V gene's germline CDR1 is SGHNT and CDR2 YENEEA. This CDR3 contains 14 residues. Here the CDR3 DNA reads TGTGCCAGCAGCGCAGGGCCGAACACCGGGGAGCTGTTTTTT. As protein: CASSAGPNTGELFF.

The rearrangement links TRBV30 to TRBJ1-1; 8 nucleotides agree with TRBD1. J gave up 11 bases and V 1 base, and 6 bases lay outside the gene matches. The germline CDR1 and CDR2 sequences are GTSNPN and SVGIG (reference sequence). The CDR3 consists of 12 residues. The CDR3 sequence is CAWSAAGGRAFF. The CDR3 DNA follows: TGTGCCTGGAGTGCCGCAGGGGGCAGGGCTTTCTTT.

This chain connects TRBV28 to TRBJ2-3, with 13 bases fitting TRBD2. Germline values: CDR1 MDHEN, CDR2 SYDVKM. The length of the CDR3 is 16 residues. The V and J ends lost 4 bases and 14 bases, in that order; junction bases with no gene match: 15. In nucleotides, the CDR3 is TGTGCCAGCAGTTCGCCCCCGACTAGCGGGGGGTTGGTGGGGTATTTT. Translating gives CASSSPPTSGGLVGYF.

This chain links TRBV5-6 with TRBJ2-1; TRBD2 matches 12 bases. The CDR3 contains 15 residues. Losses at the gene ends were 4 bases for V and 7 bases for J; bases not matched to a gene: 6. CDR1 and CDR2 (germline): SGHDT, YYEEEE. In DNA form, the CDR3 reads TGTGCCAGCAGCGCGACTAGCGGGGGTAAGAATGAGCAGTTCTTC. This gives the protein CASSATSGGKNEQFF.

The genes are TRBV5-4 and TRBJ2-7; 8 positions agree with TRBD1. CDR3 length equals 16 residues. Germline trimming cut 5 bases from V and 3 bases from J; bases unmatched to any gene: 13. Germline V CDR1 and CDR2: SGHNT, YYREEE (reference sequence). DNA for the CDR3: TGTGCCAGCAGGTCGGGGACAGGTCCTCCGGGCTACGAGCAGTACTTC. This gives the protein CASRSGTGPPGYEQYF.

This clone was seen only a few times. The chain combines TRBV28 with TRBJ2-7; TRBD1 matches 10 bases. There are 13 residues in the CDR3. Germline V gene data show CDR1 as MDHEN and CDR2 as SYDVKM. The V and J ends lost 7 bases and 5 bases, in that order; junction bases with no gene match: 5. As DNA, the CDR3 is TGTGCCAGCATAGGACAGGGGGTTAACGAGCAGTACTTC. Protein sequence: CASIGQGVNEQYF.

This chain uses TRBV5-4 with TRBJ1-1; TRBD1 is a possible D gene (6 bases). V shed 6 bases and J shed 5 bases, with 14 bases lying between them. Germline assignment: CDR1 SGHNT and CDR2 YYREEE (reference sequence). The CDR3 totals 13 residues. The CDR3 region has the DNA TGTGCCAGCACCCAGGGGACGGAAACTGAAGCTTTCTTT. As protein: CASTQGTETEAFF.

This chain uses TRBV28 with TRBJ2-7; TRBD1 matches at 7 bases. Germline V gives CDR1 MDHEN, CDR2 SYDVKM. V gave up 0 bases and J gave up 5 bases; unmatched junction bases: 13. This CDR3 contains 17 residues. CDR3 residues: CASSLWGLSGQRDEQYF. CDR3 DNA: TGTGCCAGCAGTTTATGGGGGCTTTCGGGACAGCGTGACGAGCAGTACTTC.

The count of this clone is one. The chain couples TRBV15 to TRBJ2-1; 7 bases are a match to TRBD2. Unmatched junction bases numbered 4, after V lost 0 bases and J lost 5 bases. The CDR3 is 15 residues long. Germline V gene lookup returns CDR1 LNHNV and CDR2 YYDKDF (reference sequence). CDR3 nucleotides: TGTGCCACCAGCAGAGATCCCAGCGGGAACAATGAGCAGTTCTTC. Its translation: CATSRDPSGNNEQFF.

V and J are TRBV6-5 and TRBJ2-7; D ambiguous. Trimming shortened V by 4 bases and J by 0 bases, and 10 bases separated the two germline ends. CDR3 length equals 14 residues. The germline gives CDR1 MNHEY, CDR2 SVGAGI. The CDR3 here is CASSFRRSSYEQYF. As DNA, the CDR3 is TGTGCCAGCAGTTTCCGGCGGAGCTCCTACGAGCAGTACTTC.

The gene calls are TRBV5-1 and TRBJ1-5, with D possibly TRBD1 on 5 matching bases. Deletions cut 4 bases from V and 7 bases from J, with 21 bases between. Germline V lookup: CDR1 SGHRS, CDR2 YFSETQ. CDR3 length: 16 amino acids. The CDR3 loop is CASSPGTAGRKQPQHF. CDR3 bases: TGCGCCAGCAGCCCTGGGACCGCTGGGAGGAAACAGCCCCAGCATTTT.

The rearrangement links TRBV9 to TRBJ2-7, with a weak D call TRBD2 (5 bases). This CDR3 has 14 amino acids. Germline V gene sequence: CDR1 SGDLS, CDR2 YYNGEE. V shed 5 bases and J shed 2 bases, with 14 bases lying between them. CDR3 nucleotide sequence: TGTGCCAGCAGAGATTTCCGGGAAACCTACGAGCAGTACTTC. Its protein is CASRDFRETYEQYF.

This clone was recorded once. The rearrangement joins TRBV30 to TRBJ1-1; tentatively, D is TRBD1 (5 bases). The V and J ends lost 2 bases and 7 bases respectively, with 11 bases between them. The CDR3 runs to 12 residues. Per the germline V gene, CDR1 is GTSNPN and CDR2 is SVGIG (reference sequence). CDR3 nucleotides: TGTGCCTGGAGTTCAGGGCCGCGTGAAGCTTTCTTT. Translated, it gives CAWSSGPREAFF.